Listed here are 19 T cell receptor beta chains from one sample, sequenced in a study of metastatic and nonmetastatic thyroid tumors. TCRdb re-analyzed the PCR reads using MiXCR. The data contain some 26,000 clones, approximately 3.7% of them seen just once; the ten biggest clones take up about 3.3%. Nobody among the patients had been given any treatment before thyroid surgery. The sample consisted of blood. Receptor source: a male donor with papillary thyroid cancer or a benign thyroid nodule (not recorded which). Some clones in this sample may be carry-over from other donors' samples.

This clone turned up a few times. In DNA form, the CDR3 reads TGTGCCAGCAGTTACGCAGGGGTGATCACAGATACGCAGTATTTT. Translating it yields CASSYAGVITDTQYF. This sequence joins TRBV6-5 and TRBJ2-3; maybe TRBD1 (6 bases). Germline lookup yields CDR1 MNHEY and CDR2 SVGAGI. The CDR3 length is 15 residues. The V gene lost 2 bases and the J gene lost 2 bases, with 11 bases spanning the gap.

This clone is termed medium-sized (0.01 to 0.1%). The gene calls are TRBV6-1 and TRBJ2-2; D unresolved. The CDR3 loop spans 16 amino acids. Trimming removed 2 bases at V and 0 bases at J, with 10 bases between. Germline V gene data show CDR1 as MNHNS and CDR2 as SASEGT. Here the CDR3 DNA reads TGTGCCAGCAGTGAATTTCAATCCGCGAACACCGGGGAGCTGTTTTTT. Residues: CASSEFQSANTGELFF.

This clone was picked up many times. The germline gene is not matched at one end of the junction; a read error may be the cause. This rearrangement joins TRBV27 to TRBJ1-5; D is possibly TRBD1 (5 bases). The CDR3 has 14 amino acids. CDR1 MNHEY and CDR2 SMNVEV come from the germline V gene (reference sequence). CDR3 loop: CASSVGASNQPRHF. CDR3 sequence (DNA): TGTGCCAGCAGTGTCGGGGCTAGCAATCAGCCCCGGCATTTT.

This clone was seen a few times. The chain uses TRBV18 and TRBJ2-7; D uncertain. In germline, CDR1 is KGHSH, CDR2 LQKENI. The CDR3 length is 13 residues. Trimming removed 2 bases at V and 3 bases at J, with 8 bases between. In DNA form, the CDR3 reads TGTGCCAGCTCACCATCCAGGAACTACGAGCAGTACTTC. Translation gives CASSPSRNYEQYF.

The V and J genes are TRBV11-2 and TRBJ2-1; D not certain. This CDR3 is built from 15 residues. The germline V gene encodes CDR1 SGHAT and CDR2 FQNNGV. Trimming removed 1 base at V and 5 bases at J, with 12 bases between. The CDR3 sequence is CASSLAGPLDNEQFF. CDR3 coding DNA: TGTGCCAGCAGCTTAGCCGGACCCCTCGACAATGAGCAGTTCTTC.

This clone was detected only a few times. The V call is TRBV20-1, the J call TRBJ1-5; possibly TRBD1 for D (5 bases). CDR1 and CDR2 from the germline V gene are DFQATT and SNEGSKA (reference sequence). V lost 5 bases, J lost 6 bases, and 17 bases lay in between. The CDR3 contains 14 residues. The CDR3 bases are TGCAGTGCTTGGGGCGGGGGAGTAGCTCAGCCCCAGCATTTT. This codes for CSAWGGGVAQPQHF.

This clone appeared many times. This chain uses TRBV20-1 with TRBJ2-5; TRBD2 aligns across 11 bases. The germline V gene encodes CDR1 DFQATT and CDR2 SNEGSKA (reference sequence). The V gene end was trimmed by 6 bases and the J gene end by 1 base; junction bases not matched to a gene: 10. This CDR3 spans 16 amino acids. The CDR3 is CSATRVAGGLQETQYF. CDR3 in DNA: TGCAGTGCCACAAGGGTAGCGGGAGGGCTCCAAGAGACCCAGTACTTC.

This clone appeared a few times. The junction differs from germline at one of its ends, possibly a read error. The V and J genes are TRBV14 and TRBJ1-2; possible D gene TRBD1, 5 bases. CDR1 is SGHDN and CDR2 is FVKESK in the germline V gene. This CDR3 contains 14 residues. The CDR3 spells CASSQDQGIYGYVF. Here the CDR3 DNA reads TGTGCCAGCAGCCAAGATCAGGGAATCTATGGCTACGTCTTC.

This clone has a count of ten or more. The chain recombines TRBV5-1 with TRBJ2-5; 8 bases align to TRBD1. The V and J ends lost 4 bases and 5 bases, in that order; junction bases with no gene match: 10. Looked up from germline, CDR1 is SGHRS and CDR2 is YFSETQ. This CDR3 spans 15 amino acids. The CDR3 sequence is CASSPNPGGRETQYF. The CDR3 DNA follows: TGCGCCAGCAGCCCAAATCCAGGGGGCAGGGAGACCCAGTACTTC.

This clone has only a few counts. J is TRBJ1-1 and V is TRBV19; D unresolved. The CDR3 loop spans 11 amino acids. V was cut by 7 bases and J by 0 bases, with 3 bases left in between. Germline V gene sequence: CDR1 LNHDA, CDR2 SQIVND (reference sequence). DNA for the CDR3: TGTGCCAGTACCTTGAACACTGAAGCTTTCTTT. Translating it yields CASTLNTEAFF.

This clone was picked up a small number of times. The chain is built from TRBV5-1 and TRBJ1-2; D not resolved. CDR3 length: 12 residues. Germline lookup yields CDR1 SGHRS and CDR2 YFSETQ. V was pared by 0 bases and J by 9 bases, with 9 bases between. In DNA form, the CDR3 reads TGCGCCAGCAGCTTGGATAGAGTTCGCTACACCTTC. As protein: CASSLDRVRYTF.

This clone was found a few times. CDR3 protein: CASSASSGQGGPDTQYF. In DNA, the CDR3 is TGTGCCAGCAGTGCCTCCTCAGGACAGGGGGGCCCAGATACGCAGTATTTT. The chain employs TRBV6-1 and TRBJ2-3; 10 bases map to TRBD1. The CDR3 loop spans 17 amino acids. Per the germline V gene, CDR1 is MNHNS and CDR2 is SASEGT. V shed 4 bases and J 4 bases; nucleotides not matched to a gene: 11.

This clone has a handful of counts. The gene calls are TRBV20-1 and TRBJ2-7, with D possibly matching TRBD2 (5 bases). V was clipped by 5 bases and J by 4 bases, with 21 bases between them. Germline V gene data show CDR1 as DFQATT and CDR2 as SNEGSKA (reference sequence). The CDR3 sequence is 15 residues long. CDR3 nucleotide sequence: TGCAGTGCTCAGACCTTTGGCGGAGGAAGTTACGAGCAGTACTTC. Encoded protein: CSAQTFGGGSYEQYF.

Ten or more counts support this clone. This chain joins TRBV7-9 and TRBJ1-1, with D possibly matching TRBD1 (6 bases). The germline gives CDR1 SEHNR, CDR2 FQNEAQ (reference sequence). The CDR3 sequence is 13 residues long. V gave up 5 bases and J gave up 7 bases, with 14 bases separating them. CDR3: CASSTPGEDEAFF. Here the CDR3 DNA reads TGTGCCAGCAGCACTCCAGGGGAGGATGAAGCTTTCTTT.

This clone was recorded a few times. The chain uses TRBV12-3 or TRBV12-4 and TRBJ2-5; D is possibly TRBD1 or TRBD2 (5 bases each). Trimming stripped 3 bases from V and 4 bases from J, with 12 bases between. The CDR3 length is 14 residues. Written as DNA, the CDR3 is TGTGCCAGCAGTTTTATAGGGGCGGGAGAGACCCAGTACTTC. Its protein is CASSFIGAGETQYF.

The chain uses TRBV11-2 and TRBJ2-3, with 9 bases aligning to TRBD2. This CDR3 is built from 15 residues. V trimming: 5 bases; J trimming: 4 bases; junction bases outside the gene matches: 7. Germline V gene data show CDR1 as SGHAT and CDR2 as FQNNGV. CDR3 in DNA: TGTGCCAGCAGCCGCAATAGCGGGAGCGCAGATACGCAGTATTTT. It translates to CASSRNSGSADTQYF.

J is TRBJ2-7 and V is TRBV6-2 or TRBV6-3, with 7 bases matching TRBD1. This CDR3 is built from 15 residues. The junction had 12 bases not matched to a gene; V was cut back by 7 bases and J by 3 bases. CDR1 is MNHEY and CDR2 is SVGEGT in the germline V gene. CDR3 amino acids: CASTEAEGGSYEQYF. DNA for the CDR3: TGTGCCAGCACCGAAGCAGAAGGGGGCAGCTACGAGCAGTACTTC.

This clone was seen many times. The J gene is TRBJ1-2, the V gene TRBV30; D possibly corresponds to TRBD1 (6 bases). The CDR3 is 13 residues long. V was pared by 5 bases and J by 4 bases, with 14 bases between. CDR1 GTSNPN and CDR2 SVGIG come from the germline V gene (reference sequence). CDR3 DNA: TGTGCCTGGGAAAGGGGGAGTCCCTATGGCTACACCTTC. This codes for CAWERGSPYGYTF.

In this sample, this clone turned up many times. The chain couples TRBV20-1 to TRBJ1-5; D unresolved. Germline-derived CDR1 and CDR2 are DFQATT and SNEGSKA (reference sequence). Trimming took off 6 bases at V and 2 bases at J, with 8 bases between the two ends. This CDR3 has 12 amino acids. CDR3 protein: CSAAPGNQPQHF. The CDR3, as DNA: TGCAGTGCAGCCCCCGGCAATCAGCCCCAGCATTTT.